The 25 T cell receptor beta chains presented below share a single source sample, sequenced in a study of T cell repertoires in ileal Crohn's disease. Time point of the sample: neoterminal ileum biopsy at postoperative endoscopy, about 6 months after surgery. Repertoires were generated with immunoSEQ multiplex PCR, while TCRdb's copy carries only in-frame clones and drops some. The sample lists about 1,200 clones, about 82% occurring once. Sequenced sample: ileal tissue. Source of these receptors: an adult with Crohn's disease.

The chain is built from TRBV4-2 and TRBJ2-3; 9 nucleotides line up with TRBD2. This CDR3 is 15 amino acids long. J gave up 0 bases and V 4 bases, and 2 bases lay outside the gene matches. Looked up from germline, CDR1 is LGHNA and CDR2 is YNFKEQ. CDR3 bases: TGTGCCAGCAGCCGGCTAGCGGGGAGCACAGATACGCAGTATTTT. Amino acid sequence: CASSRLAGSTDTQYF.

V is TRBV19 and J is TRBJ2-7; no reliable D call. CDR3 size: 12 residues. V lost 3 bases, J lost 6 bases, and 9 bases lay in between. CDR1 LNHDA and CDR2 SQIVND come from the germline V gene (reference sequence). CDR3 sequence (DNA): TGTGCCAGTAGTATCTCCAGATCCGAGCAGTACTTC. Residues: CASSISRSEQYF.

This rearrangement joins TRBV30 to TRBJ2-3; perhaps TRBD2 as D (5 bases). This CDR3 region has 15 residues. V was cut by 5 bases and J by 0 bases, with 15 bases left in between. Germline V lookup: CDR1 GTSNPN, CDR2 SVGIG (reference sequence). As DNA, the CDR3 is TGTGCCTGGGGAGGTTACTGGTTAAGCACAGATACGCAGTATTTT. Translating gives CAWGGYWLSTDTQYF.

This clone was seen a single time. The chain recombines TRBV27 with TRBJ2-7; D remains ambiguous. Germline lookup yields CDR1 MNHEY and CDR2 SMNVEV (reference sequence). The CDR3 has 13 residues. Between the trimmed V and J ends, which lost 1 base and 0 bases, there was a span of 4 bases. The CDR3 loop is CASSLWPSYEQYF. The CDR3 region has the DNA TGTGCCAGCAGTTTATGGCCCTCCTACGAGCAGTACTTC.

CDR3 DNA: TGTGCCAGCAGTACAGGGTCCCTTCAGCCCCAGCATTTT. This codes for CASSTGSLQPQHF. The chain carries TRBV11-2 and TRBJ1-5, with D possibly being TRBD1 (6 bases). Germline loops: CDR1 SGHAT, CDR2 FQNNGV. With 6 bases removed from V and 6 bases from J, the gap between germline ends came to 12 bases. The CDR3 totals 13 residues.

This chain connects TRBV7-6 to TRBJ1-2, with a weak D call TRBD1 (6 bases). Germline-derived CDR1 and CDR2 are SGHVS and FNYEAQ. The CDR3 runs 13 residues. Trimming left V 5 bases short and J 2 bases short, with 9 bases between. CDR3 DNA sequence: TGTGCCAGCAGCGCCGACAGGAACTATGGCTACACCTTC. Residues: CASSADRNYGYTF.

This clone was counted between two and nine times. The chain carries TRBV18 and TRBJ2-7; 11 nucleotides agree with TRBD1. Germline CDR1 KGHSH, CDR2 LQKENI. Trimming removed 7 bases from V and 4 bases from J; junction bases left unmatched: 6. The CDR3 runs 14 residues. Here the CDR3 reads CASLPGTGGYEQYF. DNA of the CDR3: TGTGCCAGCTTACCCGGGACAGGGGGGTACGAGCAGTACTTC.

The rearrangement links TRBV7-8 to TRBJ2-3; TRBD1 agrees at 9 bases. In germline, CDR1 is SGHVS, CDR2 FQNEAQ. This CDR3 spans 15 amino acids. V lost 2 bases, J lost 6 bases, and 6 bases stayed unmatched. The CDR3 protein is CASSLSGTGWDTQYF. CDR3 sequence (DNA): TGTGCCAGCAGCTTAAGTGGGACAGGGTGGGATACGCAGTATTTT.

The J gene is TRBJ2-5, the V gene TRBV27; TRBD2 matches at 11 bases. Germline V gene sequence: CDR1 MNHEY, CDR2 SMNVEV (reference sequence). V shed 7 bases, J shed 5 bases, and the junction held 12 bases outside the gene matches. The CDR3 is 16 residues long. In DNA, the CDR3 is TGTGCCAGCAAATCGTTGGTAGCGGGGGGGCAGGAGACCCAGTACTTC. Translated, it gives CASKSLVAGGQETQYF.

J is TRBJ2-7 and V is TRBV21-1; the DNA was not used to check the table's D call, TRBD1. TRBV21-1 counts as a pseudogene. The CDR3 has 18 amino acids. CDR3 nucleotide sequence: TGTGCCAGCAGCATTACCTTTTTCCGGGACAGGGGATCCTACGAGCAGTACTTC. As protein: CASSITFFRDRGSYEQYF.

This rearrangement joins TRBV11-2 to TRBJ2-2, with 9 bases identical to TRBD2. J lost 6 bases, V lost 7 bases, and 6 bases had no gene match. The CDR3 is 14 residues long. Germline values: CDR1 SGHAT, CDR2 FQNNGV. CDR3 coding DNA: TGTGCCAGCACTAGCGGGGAAAAGGCCGGGGAGCTGTTTTTT. Protein: CASTSGEKAGELFF.

The genes are TRBV11-2 and TRBJ2-2, with TRBD2 identical over 8 bases. Trimming took 6 bases from V and 5 from J; bases not matched to a gene: 8. The germline V gene encodes CDR1 SGHAT and CDR2 FQNNGV. The CDR3 runs 15 residues. DNA of the CDR3: TGTGCCAGCAGTGACGTGGTAGCGGGGACCGGGGAGCTGTTTTTT. Protein sequence: CASSDVVAGTGELFF.

The chain has TRBV19 and TRBJ1-4, with D tentatively TRBD1 (5 bases). The V end was cut by 6 bases, the J end by 4 bases, with 15 bases between. The germline gives CDR1 LNHDA, CDR2 SQIVND (reference sequence). CDR3 size: 15 residues. CDR3 DNA: TGTGCCAGTAGCCCAGATACAGGAGTTAATGAAAAACTGTTTTTT. Protein: CASSPDTGVNEKLFF.

The chain carries TRBV5-1 and TRBJ1-2; D is undetermined. This CDR3 is built from 15 residues. Germline V gene lookup returns CDR1 SGHRS and CDR2 YFSETQ. V lost 5 bases to trimming and J lost 6 bases, with 20 bases between them. The CDR3 here is CASSVFGRMEDGYTF. CDR3 DNA: TGCGCCAGCAGTGTTTTTGGGCGGATGGAGGATGGCTACACCTTC.

Concerning this clone: In the same sample, other DNA sequences code for this CDR3. The chain is built from TRBV30 and TRBJ2-3; D uncertain. Between the trimmed V and J ends, which lost 3 bases and 1 base, there was a span of 5 bases. The CDR3 has 12 amino acids. Germline CDR1 and CDR2: GTSNPN and SVGIG (reference sequence). The CDR3 is CAWSPGTDTQYF. DNA for the CDR3: TGTGCCTGGAGCCCCGGCACAGATACGCAGTATTTT. The entire variable domain, with the rest obtained from reference TRBV30 and TRBJ2-3, is as follows: SQTIHQWPATLVQPVGSPLSLECTVEGTSNPNLYWYRQAAGRGLQLLFYSVGIGQISSEVPQNLSASRPQDRQFILSSKKLLLSDSGFYLCAWSPGTDTQYFGPGTRLTVL.

This clone was found once. The rearrangement links TRBV9 to TRBJ2-6; D is unclear. The germline V gene has CDR1 SGDLS and CDR2 YYNGEE. V gave up 0 bases and J gave up 1 base, with 11 bases separating them. This CDR3 is 17 amino acids long. The chain's CDR3 is CASSVEPYSSGANVLTF. The CDR3 bases are TGTGCCAGCAGCGTAGAGCCCTATTCGTCTGGGGCCAACGTCCTGACTTTC.

The V and J genes are TRBV9 and TRBJ2-3; 7 bases align to TRBD1. The CDR3 totals 16 residues. Germline values: CDR1 SGDLS, CDR2 YYNGEE. The V gene end was trimmed by 4 bases and the J gene end by 0 bases; junction bases not matched to a gene: 8. CDR3 sequence: CASSILQGVSTDTQYF. CDR3 DNA sequence: TGTGCCAGCAGCATCCTGCAGGGGGTAAGCACAGATACGCAGTATTTT.

This chain connects TRBV5-1 to TRBJ2-5, with 14 nucleotides matching TRBD2. Germline V gene sequence: CDR1 SGHRS, CDR2 YFSETQ. The CDR3 consists of 15 residues. The trim removed 2 bases at V and 5 bases at J, leaving 2 bases unmatched. The CDR3 sequence: CASSFGTSGGETQYF. The CDR3 DNA is TGCGCCAGCAGCTTCGGGACTAGCGGGGGTGAGACCCAGTACTTC.

V is TRBV28 and J is TRBJ1-5; 11 bases are shared with TRBD1. In germline, CDR1 is MDHEN, CDR2 SYDVKM. Losses at the gene ends were 7 bases for V and 4 bases for J; bases not matched to a gene: 9. This CDR3 comprises 16 residues. The DNA for the CDR3 is TGTGCCAGCATTTCGGACAGGGGGCGAAGAAATCAGCCCCAGCATTTT. Translation gives CASISDRGRRNQPQHF.

This chain uses TRBV28 with TRBJ1-2; 9 bases are shared with TRBD1. Per germline, CDR1 MDHEN and CDR2 SYDVKM. This CDR3 comprises 13 residues. V lost 6 bases and J lost 7; bases outside the gene matches: 6. In DNA, the CDR3 is TGTGCCAGCAGCTCGGGACAGGGACCTGGCTACACCTTC. Translation gives CASSSGQGPGYTF.

The rearrangement links TRBV4-3 to TRBJ2-2; 9 bases agree with TRBD2. CDR1 is LGHNA and CDR2 is YSLEER in the germline V gene. The CDR3 loop spans 15 amino acids. Losses at the gene ends were 5 bases for V and 2 bases for J; bases not matched to a gene: 3. The CDR3 DNA is TGCGCCAGCAGCTCGACTAGCGGAAACACCGGGGAGCTGTTTTTT. Translating gives CASSSTSGNTGELFF.

The chain links TRBV4-3 to TRBJ2-7, with TRBD2 matching over 9 bases. Trimming cost V 0 bases and J 4 bases; bases outside gene matches: 16. There are 19 residues in the CDR3. Germline CDR1 reads LGHNA; CDR2 reads YSLEER. Here the CDR3 reads CASSQDFPPSGTSLYEQYF. The CDR3 bases are TGCGCCAGCAGCCAAGATTTCCCCCCGTCCGGGACTAGCTTATACGAGCAGTACTTC.

V is TRBV7-3 and J is TRBJ2-1; TRBD2 agrees at 13 bases. The CDR3 runs 18 residues. CDR1 is SGHTA, CDR2 FQGTGA, per germline. V gave up 0 bases and J gave up 4 bases; unmatched junction bases: 6. CDR3 sequence reads: CASSLTSAGLAGYNEQFF. The CDR3 region has the DNA TGTGCCAGCAGCTTAACATCGGCGGGACTAGCGGGGTACAATGAGCAGTTCTTC.

The chain carries TRBV4-2 and TRBJ2-1; D possibly corresponds to TRBD2 (6 bases). Trimming removed 1 base from V and 2 bases from J, with 9 bases in between. This CDR3 has 15 residues. Germline V CDR1 and CDR2: LGHNA, YNFKEQ. The CDR3, as DNA: TGTGCCAGCAGCCAAGTACTAGCCCCCTACAATGAGCAGTTCTTC. Translation gives CASSQVLAPYNEQFF.

The genes are TRBV7-6 and TRBJ1-5, with 8 positions matching TRBD1. V was pared by 5 bases and J by 4 bases, with 7 bases of the junction left unmatched. The CDR3 is made up of 15 amino acids. Germline V gene lookup returns CDR1 SGHVS and CDR2 FNYEAQ. CDR3: CASSPLQGGNQPQHF. CDR3 DNA sequence: TGTGCCAGCAGCCCACTACAGGGGGGAAATCAGCCCCAGCATTTT.